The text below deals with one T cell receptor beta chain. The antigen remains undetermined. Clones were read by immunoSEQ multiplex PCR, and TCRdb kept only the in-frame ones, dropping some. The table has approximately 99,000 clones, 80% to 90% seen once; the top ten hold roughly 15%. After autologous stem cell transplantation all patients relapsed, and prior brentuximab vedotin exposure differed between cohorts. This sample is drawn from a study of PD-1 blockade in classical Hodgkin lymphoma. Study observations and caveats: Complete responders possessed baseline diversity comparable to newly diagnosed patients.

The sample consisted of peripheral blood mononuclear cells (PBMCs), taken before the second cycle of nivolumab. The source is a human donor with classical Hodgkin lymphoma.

In DNA, the CDR3 is TGTGCCAGCATTCTCCAGGGTGGCTCCTACGAGCAGTACTTC. Its protein is CASILQGGSYEQYF. The V call is TRBV28, the J call TRBJ2-7; a weak D match, TRBD1 (5 bases). Trimming stripped 7 bases from V and 0 bases from J, with 13 bases between. The CDR3 consists of 14 residues. CDR1 is MDHEN, CDR2 SYDVKM, per germline.